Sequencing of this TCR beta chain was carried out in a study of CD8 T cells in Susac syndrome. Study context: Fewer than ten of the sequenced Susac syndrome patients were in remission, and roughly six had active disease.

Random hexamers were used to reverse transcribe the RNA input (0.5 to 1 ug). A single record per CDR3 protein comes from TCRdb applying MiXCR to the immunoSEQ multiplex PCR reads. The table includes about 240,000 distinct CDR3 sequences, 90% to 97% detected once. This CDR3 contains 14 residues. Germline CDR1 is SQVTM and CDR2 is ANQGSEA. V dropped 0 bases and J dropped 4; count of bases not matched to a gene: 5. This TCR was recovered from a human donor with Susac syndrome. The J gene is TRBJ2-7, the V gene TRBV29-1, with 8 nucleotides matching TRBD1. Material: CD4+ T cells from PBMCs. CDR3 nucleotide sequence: TGCAGCGTTGAAGACAGGACAGGGACGTACGAGCAGTACTTC. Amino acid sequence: CSVEDRTGTYEQYF.